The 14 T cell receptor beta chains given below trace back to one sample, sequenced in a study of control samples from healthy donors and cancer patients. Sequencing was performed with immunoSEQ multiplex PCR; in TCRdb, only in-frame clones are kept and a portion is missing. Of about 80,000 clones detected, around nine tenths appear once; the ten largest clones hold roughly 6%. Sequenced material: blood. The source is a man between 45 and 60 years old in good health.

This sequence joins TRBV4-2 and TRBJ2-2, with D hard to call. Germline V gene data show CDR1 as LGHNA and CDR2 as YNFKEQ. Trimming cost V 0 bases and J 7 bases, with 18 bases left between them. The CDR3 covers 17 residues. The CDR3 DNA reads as TGTGCCAGCAGCCAAGATCCGTGGGGTCCCGTCGGCGGGGAGCTGTTTTTT. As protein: CASSQDPWGPVGGELFF.

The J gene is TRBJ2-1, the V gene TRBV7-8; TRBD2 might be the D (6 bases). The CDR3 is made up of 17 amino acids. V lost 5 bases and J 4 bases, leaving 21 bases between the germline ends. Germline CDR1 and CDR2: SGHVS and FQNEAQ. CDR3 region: CASSLSDSGPLYNEQFF. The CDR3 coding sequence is TGTGCCAGCAGCCTTAGCGATAGCGGCCCTTTATACAATGAGCAGTTCTTC. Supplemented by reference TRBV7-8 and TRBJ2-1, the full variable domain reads GAGVSQSPRYKVAKRGQDVALRCDPISGHVSLFWYQQALGQGPEFLTYFQNEAQLDKSGLPSDRFFAERPEGSVSTLKIQRTQQEDSAVYLCASSLSDSGPLYNEQFFGPGTRLTVL.

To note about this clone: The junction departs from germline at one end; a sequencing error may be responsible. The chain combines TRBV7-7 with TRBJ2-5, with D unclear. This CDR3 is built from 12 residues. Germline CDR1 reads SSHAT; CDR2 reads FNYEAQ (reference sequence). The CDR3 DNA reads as TGTGCTAGCAGTCCGGATCAAGAGACCCAGTACTTC. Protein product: CASSPDQETQYF.

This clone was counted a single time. CDR3 residues: CSVEDLQGASTDTQYF. Here the CDR3 DNA reads TGCAGCGTTGAAGACCTACAGGGGGCGAGCACAGATACGCAGTATTTT. The chain has TRBV29-1 and TRBJ2-3; TRBD1 aligns across 9 bases. CDR1 is SQVTM, CDR2 ANQGSEA, per germline. The J segment lost 0 bases and the V segment lost 0 bases, leaving 4 bases of the junction unmatched. This CDR3 region has 16 residues.

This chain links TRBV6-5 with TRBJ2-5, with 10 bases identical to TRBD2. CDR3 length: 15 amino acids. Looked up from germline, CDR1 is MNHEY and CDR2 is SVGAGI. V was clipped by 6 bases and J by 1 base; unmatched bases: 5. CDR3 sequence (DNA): TGTGCCAGCAGCCTAGCGGGGGCAACCCAAGAGACCCAGTACTTC. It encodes CASSLAGATQETQYF.

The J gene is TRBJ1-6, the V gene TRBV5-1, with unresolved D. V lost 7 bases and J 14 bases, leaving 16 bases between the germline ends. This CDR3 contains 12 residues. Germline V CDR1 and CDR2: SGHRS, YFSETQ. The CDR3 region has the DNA TGCGCCAGCTCTGCTCCCGGAGCCTCCCTCCACTTT. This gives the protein CASSAPGASLHF.

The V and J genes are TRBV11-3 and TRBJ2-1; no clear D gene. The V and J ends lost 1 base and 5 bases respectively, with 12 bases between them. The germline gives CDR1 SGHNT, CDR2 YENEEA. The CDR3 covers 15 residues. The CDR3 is CASSLGGQRNNEQFF. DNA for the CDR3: TGTGCCAGCAGCTTAGGTGGTCAGAGAAACAATGAGCAGTTCTTC. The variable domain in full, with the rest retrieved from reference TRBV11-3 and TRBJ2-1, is EAGVVQSPRYKIIEKKQPVAFWCNPISGHNTLYWYLQNLGQGPELLIRYENEEAVDDSQLPKDRFSAERLKGVDSTLKIQPAELGDSAVYLCASSLGGQRNNEQFFGPGTRLTVL.

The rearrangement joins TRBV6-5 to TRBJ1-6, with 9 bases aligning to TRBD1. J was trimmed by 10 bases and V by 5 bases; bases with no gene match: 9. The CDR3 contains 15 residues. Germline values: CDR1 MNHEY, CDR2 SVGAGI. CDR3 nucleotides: TGTGCCAGCAGTCTCGGACAGGGGTTTAGGTCACCCCTCCACTTT. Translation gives CASSLGQGFRSPLHF.

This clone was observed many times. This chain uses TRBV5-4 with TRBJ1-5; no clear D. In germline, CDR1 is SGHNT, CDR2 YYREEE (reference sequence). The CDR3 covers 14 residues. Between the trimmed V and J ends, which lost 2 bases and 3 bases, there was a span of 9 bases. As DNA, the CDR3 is TGTGCCAGCAGCTTTGGTCTTAACAATCAGCCCCAGCATTTT. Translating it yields CASSFGLNNQPQHF.

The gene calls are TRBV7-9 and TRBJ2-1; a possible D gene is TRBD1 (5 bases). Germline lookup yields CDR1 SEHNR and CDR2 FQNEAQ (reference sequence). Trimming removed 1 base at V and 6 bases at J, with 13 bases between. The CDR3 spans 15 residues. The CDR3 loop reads CASSLEPGFLNEQFF. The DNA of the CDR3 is TGTGCCAGCAGCTTAGAGCCAGGGTTTCTCAATGAGCAGTTCTTC.

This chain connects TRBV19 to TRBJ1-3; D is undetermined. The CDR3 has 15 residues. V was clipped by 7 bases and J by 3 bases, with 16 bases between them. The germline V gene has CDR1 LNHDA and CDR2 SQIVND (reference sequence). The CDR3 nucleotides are TGTGCCAGTACCCCCCCAGGACGAATTGGAAACACCATATATTTT. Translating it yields CASTPPGRIGNTIYF.

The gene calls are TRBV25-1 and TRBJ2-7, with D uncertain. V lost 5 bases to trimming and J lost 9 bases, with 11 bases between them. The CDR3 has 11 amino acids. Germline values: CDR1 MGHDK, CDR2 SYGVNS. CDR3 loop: CASSFSFWQYF. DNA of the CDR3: TGTGCCAGCAGTTTTAGTTTTTGGCAGTACTTC.

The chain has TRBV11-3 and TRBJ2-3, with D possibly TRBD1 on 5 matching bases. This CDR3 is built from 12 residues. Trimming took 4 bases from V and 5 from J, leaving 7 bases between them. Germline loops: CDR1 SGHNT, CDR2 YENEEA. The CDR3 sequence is CASSWGIDTQYF. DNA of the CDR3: TGTGCCAGCAGCTGGGGCATAGATACGCAGTATTTT.

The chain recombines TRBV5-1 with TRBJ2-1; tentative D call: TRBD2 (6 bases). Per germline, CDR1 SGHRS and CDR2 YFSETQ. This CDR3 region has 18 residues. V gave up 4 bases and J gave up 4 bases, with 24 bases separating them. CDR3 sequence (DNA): TGCGCCAGCAGCCCCGTCTCCGGAGGGCTACAGACTTACAATGAGCAGTTCTTC. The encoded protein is CASSPVSGGLQTYNEQFF.